The 30 T cell receptor beta chains below come from one sample, sequenced in a study of cytomegalovirus exposure and HLA in healthy donors. Primers for the PCR totalled 60 Vbeta and 13 Jbeta. Clones were read by immunoSEQ multiplex PCR, and TCRdb kept only the in-frame ones, dropping some. The repertoire includes around 170,000 clones, roughly 78% of them detected once, and approximately 2.1% sits in the top ten. The sequenced material came from PBMCs. Receptors originate from a woman aged 30 to 39 in good health and CMV-seronegative.

The genes are TRBV6-5 and TRBJ2-7; TRBD1 matches at 8 bases. The CDR3 is made up of 15 amino acids. The trim removed 7 bases at V and 2 bases at J, leaving 10 bases unmatched. Germline lookup yields CDR1 MNHEY and CDR2 SVGAGI. CDR3 nucleotides: TGTGCCAGCACAATCACCGGGACAGGCACCTACGAGCAGTACTTC. Its protein is CASTITGTGTYEQYF.

The chain carries TRBV12-5 and TRBJ2-7; 12 bases line up with TRBD1. The J segment lost 5 bases and the V segment lost 5 bases, leaving 7 bases of the junction unmatched. The CDR3 contains 15 residues. CDR1 and CDR2 (germline): LGHNT, FRNRAP. The chain's CDR3 is CASGPGTGGKNEQYF. CDR3 nucleotides: TGTGCTAGTGGTCCAGGGACAGGGGGCAAGAACGAGCAGTACTTC.

V gene TRBV7-2 combines with J gene TRBJ2-5; TRBD1 aligns across 10 bases. J lost 4 bases, V lost 5 bases, and 7 bases had no gene match. The CDR3 is 15 residues long. CDR1 and CDR2 (germline): SGHTA, FQGNSA. CDR3 sequence reads: CASSRDRGSGETQYF. CDR3 DNA sequence: TGTGCCAGCAGCCGGGACAGGGGTTCAGGAGAGACCCAGTACTTC.

The chain employs TRBV10-1 and TRBJ1-4; possibly TRBD1 for D (5 bases). This CDR3 comprises 15 residues. V was cut by 3 bases and J by 0 bases, with 8 bases left in between. Germline CDR1 is WNHNN and CDR2 is SYGVQD (reference sequence). The CDR3 nucleotides are TGCGCCAGCAGTGATTCGGACACAACTAATGAAAAACTGTTTTTT. As protein: CASSDSDTTNEKLFF.

This chain uses TRBV29-1 with TRBJ1-2; D is unclear. The CDR3 has 12 amino acids. Germline assignment: CDR1 SQVTM and CDR2 ANQGSEA. Trimming took 7 bases from V and 8 from J, leaving 17 bases between them. The CDR3 is CSAATAREGYTF. The CDR3, as DNA: TGCAGCGCCGCTACGGCCCGGGAGGGCTACACCTTC.

This sequence joins TRBV5-1 and TRBJ1-3; D gene unclear. Germline CDR1 is SGHRS and CDR2 is YFSETQ. Trimming stripped 4 bases from V and 0 bases from J, with 11 bases between. This CDR3 has 15 amino acids. CDR3 protein: CASSAGIVSGNTIYF. CDR3 bases: TGCGCCAGCAGCGCCGGGATAGTCTCTGGAAACACCATATATTTT.

Only a few counts were recorded for this clone. This chain connects TRBV5-1 to TRBJ2-7; TRBD1 matches at 8 bases. This CDR3 has 15 residues. Germline CDR1 and CDR2: SGHRS and YFSETQ. Losses at the gene ends were 0 bases for V and 4 bases for J; bases not matched to a gene: 6. Here the CDR3 reads CASSLGGTGGYEQYF. The DNA for the CDR3 is TGCGCCAGCAGCTTGGGCGGGACAGGCGGGTACGAGCAGTACTTC.

The chain joins TRBV2 to TRBJ2-7, with 8 bases matching TRBD1. Losses at the gene ends were 6 bases for V and 6 bases for J; bases not matched to a gene: 10. Germline loops: CDR1 SNHLY, CDR2 FYNNEI. The CDR3 has 14 amino acids. CDR3 loop: CASRGQGGAGEQYF. The CDR3 DNA is TGTGCCAGCAGAGGACAGGGTGGGGCAGGCGAGCAGTACTTC.

The chain combines TRBV7-2 with TRBJ2-1; D possibly corresponds to TRBD2 (6 bases). CDR3 size: 16 residues. Germline V gives CDR1 SGHTA, CDR2 FQGNSA. Between the trimmed V and J ends, which lost 3 bases and 12 bases, there was a span of 24 bases. The CDR3 is CASSFRIPGLRPSQFF. CDR3 in DNA: TGTGCCAGCAGCTTCCGAATCCCGGGACTCCGACCATCGCAGTTCTTC. Looking up the rest from reference TRBV7-2 and TRBJ2-1 gives the full variable domain: GAGVSQSPSNKVTEKGKDVELRCDPISGHTALYWYRQSLGQGLEFLIYFQGNSAPDKSGLPSDRFSAERTGGSVSTLTIQRTQQEDSAVYLCASSFRIPGLRPSQFFGPGTRLTVL.

The V gene is TRBV30, the J gene TRBJ1-4; TRBD1 aligns across 7 bases. The germline V gene has CDR1 GTSNPN and CDR2 SVGIG (reference sequence). The J segment lost 7 bases and the V segment lost 1 base, leaving 3 bases of the junction unmatched. This CDR3 is 13 amino acids long. The CDR3 nucleotides read TGTGCCTGGAGTGGATACAGGGGTGAAAAACTGTTTTTT. This sequence encodes CAWSGYRGEKLFF.

This clone has a handful of counts. The gene calls are TRBV6-6 and TRBJ2-7; 10 bases are a match to TRBD1. The CDR3 has 14 amino acids. Germline assignment: CDR1 MNHNY and CDR2 SVGAGI (reference sequence). V dropped 2 bases and J dropped 3; count of bases not matched to a gene: 1. The CDR3 protein is CASSYGTGVYEQYF. In nucleotides, the CDR3 is TGTGCCAGCAGTTACGGGACAGGGGTCTACGAGCAGTACTTC.

This clone was seen a few times. J is TRBJ2-7 and V is TRBV4-1, with D perhaps TRBD2 (5 bases). CDR1 and CDR2 (germline): MGHRA, YSYEKL. V lost 0 bases and J lost 12, with 15 bases in between. The length of the CDR3 is 13 residues. Written as DNA, the CDR3 is TGCGCCAGCAGCCAAGAAACAGTCGGGGATGGGTACTTC. Encoded protein: CASSQETVGDGYF.

This clone was seen a handful of times. The chain is built from TRBV18 and TRBJ1-6; D call uncertain. Per germline, CDR1 KGHSH and CDR2 LQKENI. The CDR3 length is 13 residues. Deletions cut 2 bases from V and 10 bases from J, with 9 bases between. The CDR3 sequence: CASSPGETSPLHF. CDR3 nucleotide sequence: TGTGCCAGCTCACCAGGGGAGACCTCACCCCTCCACTTT. Filled out from reference TRBV18 and TRBJ1-6, the complete variable domain reads NAGVMQNPRHLVRRRGQEARLRCSPMKGHSHVYWYRQLPEEGLKFMVYLQKENIIDESGMPKERFSAEFPKEGPSILRIQQVVRGDSAAYFCASSPGETSPLHFGNGTRLTVT.

The J gene is TRBJ1-1, the V gene TRBV10-1, with D tentatively TRBD1 (6 bases). Germline V gives CDR1 WNHNN, CDR2 SYGVQD (reference sequence). V gave up 2 bases and J gave up 4 bases, with 20 bases separating them. The CDR3 sequence is 17 residues long. CDR3 coding DNA: TGCGCCAGCAGTGAGCACAGGGTCGTTCTCCGATCCACTGAAGCTTTCTTT. Translated, it gives CASSEHRVVLRSTEAFF.

The chain employs TRBV15 and TRBJ2-2, with 8 bases aligning to TRBD2. V gave up 2 bases and J gave up 1 base; unmatched junction bases: 9. CDR3 size: 18 residues. Germline loops: CDR1 LNHNV, CDR2 YYDKDF (reference sequence). In nucleotides, the CDR3 is TGTGCCACCAGCAGATCCCTAGCGGGCCCCGGGAACACCGGGGAGCTGTTTTTT. Its protein product is CATSRSLAGPGNTGELFF.

This chain connects TRBV2 to TRBJ2-7; 9 bases agree with TRBD2. With 1 base clipped from V and 6 bases from J, the junction kept 7 bases outside the gene matches. This CDR3 is 15 amino acids long. The germline CDR1 and CDR2 sequences are SNHLY and FYNNEI. The CDR3 DNA follows: TGTGCCAGCAGTGAAGTCGCGGGAGGGGCCTCCGAGCAGTACTTC. It codes for CASSEVAGGASEQYF.

The CDR3 DNA sequence: TGCGCCAGCAGCTTGGATCTGCGGGAGTCTGGAAACACCATATATTTT. Protein product: CASSLDLRESGNTIYF. V gene TRBV5-1 combines with J gene TRBJ1-3; no clear D. Germline V CDR1 and CDR2: SGHRS, YFSETQ. This CDR3 comprises 16 residues. Trimming took off 0 bases at V and 1 base at J, with 11 bases between the two ends.

As to this clone: An end of the junction does not agree with germline; a read error may underlie this. The rearrangement uses TRBV7-9 and TRBJ1-2; 8 positions agree with TRBD1. This CDR3 has 11 amino acids. Germline V lookup: CDR1 SEHNR, CDR2 FQNEAQ (reference sequence). This chain's CDR3 is CASSSTGDFPF. Written as DNA, the CDR3 is TGTGCCAGCAGCTCGACAGGGGATTTCCCTTTC. Supplemented by reference TRBV7-9 and TRBJ1-2, the full variable domain reads DTGVSQNPRHKITKRGQNVTFRCDPISEHNRLYWYRQTLGQGPEFLTYFQNEAQLEKSRLLSDRFSAERPKGSFSTLEIQRTEQGDSAMYLCASSSTGDFPFGSGTRLTVV.

The chain is built from TRBV6-4 and TRBJ2-3, with 8 bases that match TRBD1. The junction had 1 base not matched to a gene; V was cut back by 2 bases and J by 0 bases. The CDR3 runs to 15 residues. Germline values: CDR1 MRHNA, CDR2 SNTAGT. The CDR3 reads CASSDGTGSTDTQYF. The CDR3 DNA follows: TGTGCCAGCAGTGACGGGACAGGTAGCACAGATACGCAGTATTTT.

This clone was recorded a few times. V and J are TRBV7-2 and TRBJ2-5; 9 bases map to TRBD2. V lost 1 base, J lost 5 bases, and 8 bases stayed unmatched. Germline V gives CDR1 SGHTA, CDR2 FQGNSA. CDR3 length: 16 amino acids. The CDR3 sequence is CASSLGGGALFETQYF. The CDR3 DNA is TGTGCCAGCAGCTTAGGCGGGGGGGCCTTGTTTGAGACCCAGTACTTC.

V and J are TRBV7-9 and TRBJ2-7; possible D gene TRBD2, 6 bases. The CDR3 is made up of 14 amino acids. The germline V gene encodes CDR1 SEHNR and CDR2 FQNEAQ (reference sequence). Trimming took off 7 bases at V and 0 bases at J, with 13 bases between the two ends. DNA for the CDR3: TGTGCCAGCACCCAAGCCGGGGGCTCCTACGAGCAGTACTTC. It encodes CASTQAGGSYEQYF.

This clone was seen only a few times. The J gene is TRBJ2-1, the V gene TRBV6-1; TRBD2 matches 8 bases. Trimming at V came to 6 bases and at J to 0 bases, leaving 4 bases not matched to a gene. Looked up from germline, CDR1 is MNHNS and CDR2 is SASEGT. The CDR3 length is 15 residues. The CDR3 loop is CASRRGGSSYNEQFF. In DNA form, the CDR3 reads TGTGCCAGCAGGCGCGGGGGGAGCTCCTACAATGAGCAGTTCTTC.

The J gene is TRBJ2-1, the V gene TRBV5-8; D unresolved. Trimming pared 3 bases from V and 9 bases from J, leaving 16 bases between. Germline lookup yields CDR1 SGHTS and CDR2 YDEGEE. There are 14 residues in the CDR3. Here the CDR3 reads CASSYGLRSTEQFF. In DNA form, the CDR3 reads TGTGCCAGCAGCTACGGCCTAAGGAGTACTGAGCAGTTCTTC.

This sequence joins TRBV7-3 and TRBJ2-3; D is unresolved. Trimming cost V 5 bases and J 4 bases, with 4 bases left between them. The CDR3 totals 11 residues. Germline lookup yields CDR1 SGHTA and CDR2 FQGTGA. Written as DNA, the CDR3 is TGTGCCAGCAGCAACTCAGATACGCAGTATTTT. Translating it yields CASSNSDTQYF.

The rearrangement links TRBV4-1 to TRBJ2-1; 7 bases are a match to TRBD2. The CDR3 runs 19 residues. The junction had 11 bases not matched to a gene; V was cut back by 0 bases and J by 0 bases. Germline V lookup: CDR1 MGHRA, CDR2 YSYEKL. The CDR3 region is CASSQDPASGMSSYNEQFF. The CDR3 DNA reads TGCGCCAGCAGCCAAGATCCGGCTAGCGGTATGAGCTCCTACAATGAGCAGTTCTTC.

This clone was observed a handful of times. This same CDR3 is encoded by further DNA sequences in the sample. The CDR3 nucleotides are TGCGCCAGCAGCTTGGCCCCCGAGGTGACTGAAGCTTTCTTT. Its protein product is CASSLAPEVTEAFF. The chain carries TRBV5-1 and TRBJ1-1; D is unresolved. The V end was cut by 0 bases, the J end by 5 bases, with 11 bases between. Germline V gene data show CDR1 as SGHRS and CDR2 as YFSETQ. The CDR3 totals 14 residues.

This rearrangement joins TRBV7-3 to TRBJ1-1; D not certain. V was trimmed by 4 bases and J by 1 base, leaving 7 bases between them. This CDR3 has 13 amino acids. CDR1 SGHTA and CDR2 FQGTGA come from the germline V gene. CDR3 nucleotides: TGTGCCAGCAGCTACAACCAGAACACTGAAGCTTTCTTT. It translates to CASSYNQNTEAFF.

The chain employs TRBV19 and TRBJ1-2, with D possibly matching TRBD1 (5 bases). This CDR3 is built from 13 residues. The V and J ends lost 3 bases and 4 bases respectively, with 9 bases between them. Germline assignment: CDR1 LNHDA and CDR2 SQIVND (reference sequence). The CDR3 loop reads CASSIRQPYGYTF. Written as DNA, the CDR3 is TGTGCCAGTAGTATTCGACAGCCCTATGGCTACACCTTC.

The gene calls are TRBV11-2 and TRBJ1-6; TRBD1 aligns across 10 bases. V lost 6 bases, J lost 14 bases, and 10 bases stayed unmatched. The germline CDR1 and CDR2 sequences are SGHAT and FQNNGV. The CDR3 contains 14 residues. The CDR3 loop is CASSTGTGALALHF. CDR3 bases: TGTGCCAGCAGTACCGGGACAGGGGCGTTAGCCCTCCACTTT.

The chain combines TRBV2 with TRBJ2-2; the D gene is possibly TRBD1 (6 bases). The germline gives CDR1 SNHLY, CDR2 FYNNEI. Trimming removed 5 bases at V and 2 bases at J, with 12 bases between. The CDR3 is 15 residues long. The chain's CDR3 is CASSRQEANTGELFF. The CDR3 coding sequence is TGTGCCAGCAGTCGACAGGAGGCAAACACCGGGGAGCTGTTTTTT.